Sequencing of this TCR beta chain was carried out in a study of blood T cell repertoires in COVID-19. This clone has a handful of counts. The table came from immunoSEQ multiplex PCR; TCRdb's copy has only in-frame clones and leaves some out. The sample holds about 110,000 clones, roughly four fifths seen once. J lost 1 base, V lost 6 bases, and 3 bases had no gene match. Germline lookup yields CDR1 MNHEY and CDR2 SVGAGI. The CDR3 contains 14 residues. V and J are TRBV6-5 and TRBJ1-1, with 9 bases lining up with TRBD1. The sample consisted of peripheral blood. This TCR came from a woman of 80 years or more with acute or convalescent COVID-19. In DNA form, the CDR3 reads TGTGCCAGCAGCAGGGGACAGGGGAACACTGAAGCTTTCTTT. Encoded protein: CASSRGQGNTEAFF.